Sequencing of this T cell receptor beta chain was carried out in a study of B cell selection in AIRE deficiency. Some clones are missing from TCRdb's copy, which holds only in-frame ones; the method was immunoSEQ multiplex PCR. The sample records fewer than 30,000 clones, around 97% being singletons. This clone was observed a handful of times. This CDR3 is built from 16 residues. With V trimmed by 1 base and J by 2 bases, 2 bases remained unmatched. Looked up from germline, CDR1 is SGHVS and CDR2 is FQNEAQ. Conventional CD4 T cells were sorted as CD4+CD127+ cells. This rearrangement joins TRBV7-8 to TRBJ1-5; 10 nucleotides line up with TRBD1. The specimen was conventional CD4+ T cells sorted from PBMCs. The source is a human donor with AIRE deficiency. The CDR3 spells CASSLEGTGGNQPQHF. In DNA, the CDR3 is TGTGCCAGCAGCTTAGAGGGGACAGGGGGCAATCAGCCCCAGCATTTT.